Listed here are 23 T cell receptor beta chains from one sample, sequenced in a study of blood T cell repertoires in COVID-19. TCRdb's table, derived via immunoSEQ multiplex PCR, lists solely in-frame clones and lacks some. The sample includes a few hundred thousand clones, about 87% of them seen just once. Sequenced: peripheral blood. Every receptor here comes from a man aged 55 to 70 who had recovered from COVID-19.

The CDR3 DNA reads as TGTGCCAGCAGCTCCCAACTAGTTGGAGGCTACGAGCAGTACTTC. Translation gives CASSSQLVGGYEQYF. The V gene is TRBV11-2, the J gene TRBJ2-7, with a tentative D call TRBD2 (5 bases). The germline CDR1 and CDR2 sequences are SGHAT and FQNNGV. The V end lost 4 bases, the J end lost 3 bases, and 16 bases lay between the germline ends. The CDR3 covers 15 residues.

The V call is TRBV7-3, the J call TRBJ1-1; 9 positions match TRBD1. V shed 5 bases, J shed 5 bases, and the junction held 12 bases outside the gene matches. Germline CDR1 SGHTA, CDR2 FQGTGA. The CDR3 runs to 16 residues. The CDR3 sequence: CASSLRGGQGQTEAFF. The CDR3 DNA sequence: TGTGCCAGCAGCCTTCGGGGGGGACAGGGTCAGACTGAAGCTTTCTTT.

This chain links TRBV28 with TRBJ1-4; maybe TRBD1 (6 bases). Trimming removed 6 bases from V and 8 bases from J, with 16 bases in between. The CDR3 consists of 14 residues. Germline V gives CDR1 MDHEN, CDR2 SYDVKM. The CDR3 DNA sequence: TGTGCCAGCAGGTCTCAGGGGAGTGAAGAAAAACTGTTTTTT. Protein sequence: CASRSQGSEEKLFF.

This clone appeared once. This chain connects TRBV30 to TRBJ1-3; D is undetermined. Germline lookup yields CDR1 GTSNPN and CDR2 SVGIG (reference sequence). Trimming pared 2 bases from V and 2 bases from J, leaving 13 bases between. This CDR3 has 15 amino acids. CDR3 in amino acids: CAWSPHSGAGNTIYF. The CDR3 DNA reads TGTGCCTGGAGTCCCCACTCGGGTGCTGGAAACACCATATATTTT.

This clone has more than one count but fewer than ten. The rearrangement links TRBV11-3 to TRBJ2-7; D ambiguous. CDR3 length: 15 residues. The germline V gene has CDR1 SGHNT and CDR2 YENEEA. Between the trimmed V and J ends, which lost 5 bases and 5 bases, there was a span of 19 bases. The CDR3 spells CASSLGNSGPNEQYF. CDR3 coding DNA: TGTGCCAGCAGCCTTGGAAACAGTGGTCCCAACGAGCAGTACTTC.

The chain joins TRBV12-3 or TRBV12-4 to TRBJ2-3; D uncertain. This CDR3 spans 13 amino acids. V shed 3 bases and J shed 6 bases, with 10 bases lying between them. CDR3 amino acids: CASSFGYGDTQYF. The DNA for the CDR3 is TGTGCCAGCAGTTTTGGTTACGGGGATACGCAGTATTTT.

The chain is built from TRBV28 and TRBJ1-2, with unresolved D. V was pared by 8 bases and J by 8 bases, with 12 bases between. The CDR3 spans 11 residues. Germline loops: CDR1 MDHEN, CDR2 SYDVKM. The CDR3 DNA is TGTGCCAGCGGCCCCGACGGGGGCTACACCTTC. Translated, it gives CASGPDGGYTF.

This chain links TRBV5-1 with TRBJ1-1; TRBD1 matches 8 bases. This CDR3 comprises 12 residues. With 4 bases clipped from V and 7 bases from J, the junction kept 3 bases outside the gene matches. Germline CDR1 is SGHRS and CDR2 is YFSETQ. The CDR3 nucleotides read TGCGCCAGCAGCCCGACAGGGGATGAAGCTTTCTTT. The encoded protein is CASSPTGDEAFF.

CDR3 DNA sequence: TGTGCTAGTGGTTTGAGGCAGTCGGGAACAACTAATGAAAAACTGTTTTTT. Encoded protein: CASGLRQSGTTNEKLFF. V is TRBV12-5 and J is TRBJ1-4; no clear D. The CDR3 length is 17 residues. CDR1 and CDR2 from the germline V gene are LGHNT and FRNRAP. The V end was cut by 2 bases, the J end by 0 bases, with 13 bases between.

The genes are TRBV7-2 and TRBJ1-2, with 12 nucleotides matching TRBD1. Germline loops: CDR1 SGHTA, CDR2 FQGNSA. The CDR3 is 14 residues long. The V gene end was trimmed by 4 bases and the J gene end by 8 bases; junction bases not matched to a gene: 5. The CDR3 region has the DNA TGTGCCAGCAGCTCAGGGACAGGGGGCGCCGGCTACACCTTC. Translated: CASSSGTGGAGYTF.

The chain couples TRBV19 to TRBJ1-6, with D tentatively TRBD1 (6 bases). Germline V CDR1 and CDR2: LNHDA, SQIVND (reference sequence). The CDR3 length is 14 residues. The V and J ends lost 3 bases and 7 bases respectively, with 10 bases between them. Here the CDR3 reads CASSISQGNSPLHF. CDR3 sequence (DNA): TGTGCCAGTAGTATTTCCCAGGGGAATTCACCCCTCCACTTT.

This chain uses TRBV5-8 with TRBJ1-5; 12 nucleotides match TRBD1. CDR1 SGHTS and CDR2 YDEGEE come from the germline V gene. The CDR3 totals 15 residues. With 5 bases clipped from V and 7 bases from J, the junction kept 7 bases outside the gene matches. CDR3: CASRRPGQGAQPQHF. DNA of the CDR3: TGTGCCAGCAGACGCCCGGGACAGGGGGCCCAGCCCCAGCATTTT.

CDR3 DNA: TGTGCCAGCAGTGAAGTCATCGGGAGTCAGTTAAACATTCAGTACTTC. It is translated as CASSEVIGSQLNIQYF. J is TRBJ2-4 and V is TRBV6-1, with D possibly matching TRBD2 (6 bases). V lost 1 base, J lost 6 bases, and 16 bases lay in between. Germline CDR1 is MNHNS and CDR2 is SASEGT. The CDR3 contains 16 residues.

The chain is built from TRBV12-1 and TRBJ2-7; TRBD2, the table's D call, lacks a check against the DNA. TRBV12-1 is noted as a pseudogene. CDR3 length: 16 amino acids. Here the CDR3 reads CASSFAGLANAYEQYF. DNA for the CDR3: TGTGCCAGCAGCTTTGCGGGACTAGCGAATGCCTACGAGCAGTACTTC.

The chain carries TRBV5-6 and TRBJ2-7; 10 bases line up with TRBD1. Germline CDR1 reads SGHDT; CDR2 reads YYEEEE. V lost 4 bases and J lost 3; bases outside the gene matches: 7. CDR3 length: 15 amino acids. The CDR3 loop is CASSRRQGAYYEQYF. For the CDR3, the DNA is TGTGCCAGCAGCCGACGACAGGGGGCTTACTACGAGCAGTACTTC.

The chain joins TRBV7-8 to TRBJ2-3; D ambiguous. The V gene's germline CDR1 is SGHVS and CDR2 FQNEAQ. V was trimmed by 1 base and J by 3 bases, leaving 5 bases between them. This CDR3 has 13 residues. CDR3: CASSLDLTDTQYF. The CDR3 bases are TGTGCCAGCAGCTTAGATCTTACAGATACGCAGTATTTT.

The chain links TRBV6-5 to TRBJ2-3, with TRBD2 identical over 7 bases. Germline CDR1 is MNHEY and CDR2 is SVGAGI. The CDR3 runs 14 residues. J gave up 0 bases and V 6 bases, and 3 bases lay outside the gene matches. CDR3 residues: CASRAGASTDTQYF. DNA for the CDR3: TGTGCCAGCAGGGCGGGAGCTAGCACAGATACGCAGTATTTT.

The CDR3 protein is CASSDPGGPQETQYF. In nucleotides, the CDR3 is TGTGCCAGCAGTGACCCGGGGGGCCCCCAAGAGACCCAGTACTTC. V gene TRBV6-6 combines with J gene TRBJ2-5; TRBD2 is a possible D gene (7 bases). Trimming removed 5 bases at V and 1 base at J, with 14 bases between. Germline V gene data show CDR1 as MNHNY and CDR2 as SVGAGI (reference sequence). The CDR3 runs to 15 residues.

V and J are TRBV7-9 and TRBJ2-1, with 10 bases lining up with TRBD2. The CDR3 extends over 16 amino acids. Germline CDR1 SEHNR, CDR2 FQNEAQ (reference sequence). Trimming removed 1 base from V and 6 bases from J; junction bases left unmatched: 6. CDR3 in amino acids: CASSLEGAGGSNEQFF. In DNA, the CDR3 is TGTGCCAGCAGCTTAGAAGGAGCGGGAGGGTCCAATGAGCAGTTCTTC.

The rearrangement joins TRBV2 to TRBJ1-2; 7 nucleotides match TRBD1. CDR1 is SNHLY and CDR2 is FYNNEI in the germline V gene. The CDR3 runs 15 residues. V was pared by 6 bases and J by 4 bases, with 11 bases of the junction left unmatched. CDR3 in DNA: TGTGCCAGCAGCCCCAGGGGGACAAGAATCTATGGCTACACCTTC. This sequence encodes CASSPRGTRIYGYTF.

The gene calls are TRBV7-2 and TRBJ1-1, with a tentative D call TRBD1 (6 bases). Germline CDR1 reads SGHTA; CDR2 reads FQGNSA. CDR3 length equals 14 residues. V was pared by 1 base and J by 5 bases, with 11 bases between. This CDR3 is CASSLGLQGTEAFF. The CDR3 DNA is TGTGCCAGCAGCTTAGGGTTACAGGGTACTGAAGCTTTCTTT.

This rearrangement joins TRBV2 to TRBJ2-3; tentatively, D is TRBD2 (7 bases). Trimming removed 6 bases from V and 1 base from J, with 11 bases in between. This CDR3 contains 14 residues. The germline CDR1 and CDR2 sequences are SNHLY and FYNNEI. CDR3 sequence reads: CASSGGQGTDTQYF. The CDR3 bases are TGTGCCAGCAGCGGGGGGCAGGGCACAGATACGCAGTATTTT.

This clone has only one observation. This chain uses TRBV6-6 with TRBJ2-2; 12 nucleotides line up with TRBD1. The germline gives CDR1 MNHNY, CDR2 SVGAGI (reference sequence). Losses at the gene ends were 8 bases for V and 7 bases for J; bases not matched to a gene: 5. This CDR3 is 14 amino acids long. The CDR3 nucleotides read TGTGCCAGCCTGGGACAGGGGGCCGGCGGGGAGCTGTTTTTT. The encoded protein is CASLGQGAGGELFF.